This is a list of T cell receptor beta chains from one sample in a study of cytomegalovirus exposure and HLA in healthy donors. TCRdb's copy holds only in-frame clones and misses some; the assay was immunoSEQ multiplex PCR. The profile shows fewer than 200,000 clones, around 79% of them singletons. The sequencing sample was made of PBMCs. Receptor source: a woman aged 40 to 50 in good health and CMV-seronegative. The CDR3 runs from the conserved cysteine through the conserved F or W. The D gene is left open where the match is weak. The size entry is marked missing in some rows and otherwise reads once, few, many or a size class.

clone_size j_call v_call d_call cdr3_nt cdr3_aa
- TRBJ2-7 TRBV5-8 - TGTGCCAGCAGCTCGGAGTATTGGAGCTCCTACGAGCAGTACTTC CASSSEYWSSYEQYF
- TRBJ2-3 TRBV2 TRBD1 TGTGCCATCCAGACAGGGGGGTCAATAGATACGCAGTATTTT CAIQTGGSIDTQYF
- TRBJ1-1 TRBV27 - TGTGCCAGCAGTTTACTCCCCGGGGAAGCTCGCAAGGTGGGGGCTTTCTTT CASSLLPGEARKVGAFF
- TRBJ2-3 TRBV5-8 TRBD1 TGTGCCAGCAGCTGGACAGGGATGAGGTCAGATACGCAGTATTTT CASSWTGMRSDTQYF
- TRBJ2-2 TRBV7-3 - TGTGCCAGCAGCTTAACCAGGGGAGGGGCCGGGGAGCTGTTTTTT CASSLTRGGAGELFF
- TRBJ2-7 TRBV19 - TGTGCCAGTAGTCCGTCGGGGGTGGAGGTGTACTTC CASSPSGVEVYF
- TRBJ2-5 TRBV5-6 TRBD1 TGTGCCAGCAGCACGGACAGGGCGGAAGAGACCCAGTACTTC CASSTDRAEETQYF
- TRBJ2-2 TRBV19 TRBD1 TGTGCCAGTAGTTCCGTCGGACAGGGTTACACCGGGGAGCTGTTTTTT CASSSVGQGYTGELFF
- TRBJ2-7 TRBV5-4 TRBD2 TGTGCCAGCAGCTTGGGGGGACTAGCGGGGACTTACGAGCAGTACTTC CASSLGGLAGTYEQYF
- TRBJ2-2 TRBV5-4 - TGTGCCAGCAGCTCGAGAGGGAGCCCCCGAGGCACCGGGGAGCTGTTTTTT CASSSRGSPRGTGELFF
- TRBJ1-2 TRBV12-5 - TGTGCTAGTGGTTTGGTGGACAGCGGTGGCTACACCTTC CASGLVDSGGYTF
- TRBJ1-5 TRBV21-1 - TGTGCCAGCAGCAAAGGCGACAGGGGGCACCAGCCCCAGCATTTT CASSKGDRGHQPQHF
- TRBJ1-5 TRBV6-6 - TGTGCCAGCACCCAAATACTGAATAGCAATCAGCCCCAGCATTTT CASTQILNSNQPQHF
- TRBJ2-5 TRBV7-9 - TGTGCCAGCAGCTTAGAAGGTCCGAGCGGGCTATCAAGAGGGGCCCAGTACTTC CASSLEGPSGLSRGAQYF
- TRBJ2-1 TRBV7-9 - TGTGCCAGCAGCGCTGGACTCTACAATGAGCAGTTCTTC CASSAGLYNEQFF
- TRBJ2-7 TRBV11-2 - TGTGCCAGCAGCTTAATGGGGGGAGTCTACGAGCAGTACTTC CASSLMGGVYEQYF
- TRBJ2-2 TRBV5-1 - TGCGCCAGCAGCTTGGTTACTGCCGCCGGGGAGCTGTTTTTT CASSLVTAAGELFF
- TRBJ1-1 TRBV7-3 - TGTGCCAGCAGCCCCACTCCACAGAACGAGGCTTTCTTT CASSPTPQNEAFF
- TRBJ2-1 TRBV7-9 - TGCGCCAGCAGCTTCTCGACTAGGCCGGCCGAGCAGTTCTTC CASSFSTRPAEQFF
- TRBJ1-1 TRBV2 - TGTGCCAGCAGTGCGGACAGACTCCTTAACACTGAAGTTTTCTTT CASSADRLLNTEVFF
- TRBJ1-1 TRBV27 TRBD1 TGTGCCAGCAGTCCTCCGGGACAGGGGGCTGAAGCTTTCTTT CASSPPGQGAEAFF
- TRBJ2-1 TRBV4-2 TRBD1 TGTGCTTCAGCCCCGGACAGGGGTTACAATGAGCAGTTCTTC CASAPDRGYNEQFF
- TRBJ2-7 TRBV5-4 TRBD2 TGTGCCAGCAGCTTGACCGGGAGGGCCGCAGGATTGGATGAGCAGTACTTC CASSLTGRAAGLDEQYF
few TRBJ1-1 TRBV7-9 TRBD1 TGTGCCAGCAGCCCTACCCGACAGGGAAGCACTGAAGCTTTCTTT CASSPTRQGSTEAFF
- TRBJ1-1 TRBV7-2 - TGTGCCAGCAGCTTGTCACAGGGGAACACTGAAGCTTTCTTT CASSLSQGNTEAFF
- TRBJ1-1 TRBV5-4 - TGTGCCAGCACCCGTCCTGGGGAGGACACTGAAGCTTTCTTT CASTRPGEDTEAFF
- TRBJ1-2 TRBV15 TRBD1 TGTGCCACCAGCGTAGGACAGGTCCAGCCAAGCTTC CATSVGQVQPSF
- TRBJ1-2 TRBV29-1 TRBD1 TGCAGCGTAGGGACAGGGGTTCGGTATGGCTACACCTTC CSVGTGVRYGYTF
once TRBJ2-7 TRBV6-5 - TGTGCCAGCAGATACGGTGGGGAGGTCTACGAGCAGTACTTC CASRYGGEVYEQYF
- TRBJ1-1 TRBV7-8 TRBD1 TGTGCCAGCAGCCGGGCCGGGACAGGGGGGACTGAAGCTTTCTTT CASSRAGTGGTEAFF
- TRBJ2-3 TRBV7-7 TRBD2 TGTGCTAGGGATTTGGGACTAGCGGGGGGGAATACTAGCACAGATACGCAGTATTTT CARDLGLAGGNTSTDTQYF
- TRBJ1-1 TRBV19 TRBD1 TGTGCCAGCCTATCTTGGACAGGTGGAAACACTGAAGCTTTCTTT CASLSWTGGNTEAFF
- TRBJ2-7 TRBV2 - TGTGCCAGCAGCCGGGATGCCTACGAGCAGTACTTC CASSRDAYEQYF
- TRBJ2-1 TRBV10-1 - TGCGCCAGCAGGCGGGTCTTGGCATTCAGCTCCTACAATGAGCAGTTCTTC CASRRVLAFSSYNEQFF
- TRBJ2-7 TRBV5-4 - TGTGCCAGCAGCGGGAGACGCGATTCCTACGAGCAGTACTTC CASSGRRDSYEQYF
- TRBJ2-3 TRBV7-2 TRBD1 TGTGCCAGCAGCCAACCGACAGGGCGAGGGACAGATACGCAGTATTTT CASSQPTGRGTDTQYF
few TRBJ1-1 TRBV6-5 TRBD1 TGTGCCAGCAGTTACTACAGGGGGCGGGGGAACACTGAAGCTTTCTTT CASSYYRGRGNTEAFF
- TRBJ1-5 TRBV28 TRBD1 TGTGCCAGCAGTGTGGGACAGGGCAATCAGCCCCAGCATTTT CASSVGQGNQPQHF
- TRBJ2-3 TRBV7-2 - TGTGCCAGCAACCCGCCCAGCGGCACAGATACGCAGTATTTT CASNPPSGTDTQYF
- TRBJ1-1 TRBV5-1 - TGCGCCAGCAGCTTACTACAGGGAGGGGACACTGAAGCTTTCTTT CASSLLQGGDTEAFF
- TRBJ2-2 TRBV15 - TGTGCCACCAACCCCGGGACACGAAACACCGGGGAGCTGTTTTTT CATNPGTRNTGELFF
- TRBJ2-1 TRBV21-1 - TGTGCCAGCAGCATCGGCGGGAGGGCCATAAATGAGCAGTTCTTC CASSIGGRAINEQFF
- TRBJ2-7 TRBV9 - TGTGCCAGCAGCCCCCGCGGCAGAACCTACGAGCAGTACTTC CASSPRGRTYEQYF
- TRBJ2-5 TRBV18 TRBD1 TGTGCCAGCTCACCAACAGGGGAAGAGACCCAGTACTTC CASSPTGEETQYF
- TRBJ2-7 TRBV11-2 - - CASSFGSGLGYEQYF
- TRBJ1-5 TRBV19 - TGTGCCGGCGCGTCCGGGTTAAATCAGCCCCAGCATTTT CAGASGLNQPQHF
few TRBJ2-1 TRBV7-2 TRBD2 TGTGCCAGCAGCTTAGCTCCAGCGGGGGCCTACAATGAGCAGTTCTTC CASSLAPAGAYNEQFF
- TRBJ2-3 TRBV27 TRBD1 TGTGCCAGCAGTTGGGGACAGAGCACAGATACGCAGTATTTT CASSWGQSTDTQYF
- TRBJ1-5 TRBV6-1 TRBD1 TGTGCCAGCAGTGCCTCCTCCGGGACAGGGTATCAGCCCCAGCATTTT CASSASSGTGYQPQHF
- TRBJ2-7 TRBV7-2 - TGTGCCAGCAGCTTAGTTACGGTCCCCTACGAGCAGTACTTC CASSLVTVPYEQYF